A selection of T cell receptor beta chains follows, all from one sample in a study of CD8 T cells in ankylosing spondylitis. Each CDR3 protein gets one entry after TCRdb re-called the 5' RACE reads with MiXCR. The sample comprises 750,000 to 850,000 distinct CDR3 sequences, around 11% of which are singletons, and less than 0.65% rests with the top ten. The sequencing sample was made of blood, either unsorted or a sorted T cell fraction (not recorded which). Source of these receptors: a male donor with ankylosing spondylitis. CDR3s include the opening cysteine and the closing phenylalanine or tryptophan. Fields, in order: V gene, D gene, CDR3 length, J gene, clone size, CDR3 protein, CDR3 DNA. D genes are given only for firm matches. Only some rows state a clone size, as once, few, many or a class for expanded clones.

v_call: TRBV15; d_call: .; cdr3_length: 13; j_call: TRBJ2-2; clone_size: few; cdr3_aa: CATSRGLDGELFF; cdr3_nt: TGTGCCACCAGCAGAGGACTAGACGGGGAGCTGTTTTTT
v_call: TRBV4-1; d_call: TRBD1; cdr3_length: 18; j_call: TRBJ2-1; clone_size: .; cdr3_aa: CASSQVIDRGLSYNEQFF; cdr3_nt: TGCGCCAGCAGCCAAGTCATTGACAGGGGTCTCTCCTACAATGAGCAGTTCTTC
v_call: TRBV9; d_call: .; cdr3_length: 16; j_call: TRBJ2-7; clone_size: .; cdr3_aa: CASSAGERRKAYEQYF; cdr3_nt: TGTGCCAGCAGCGCCGGAGAGAGGAGGAAGGCCTACGAGCAGTACTTC
v_call: TRBV7-2; d_call: .; cdr3_length: 14; j_call: TRBJ2-7; clone_size: .; cdr3_aa: CASSAYYSAYEQYF; cdr3_nt: TGTGCCAGCAGCGCGTACTACAGCGCCTACGAGCAGTACTTC
v_call: TRBV20-1; d_call: .; cdr3_length: 14; j_call: TRBJ1-1; clone_size: .; cdr3_aa: CSASDMFKPTEAFF; cdr3_nt: TGCAGTGCTAGCGACATGTTCAAGCCCACTGAAGCTTTCTTT
v_call: TRBV10-2; d_call: TRBD1; cdr3_length: 15; j_call: TRBJ2-5; clone_size: .; cdr3_aa: CAGLLSGTGPRTQYF; cdr3_nt: TGCGCCGGTCTTCTCTCCGGGACAGGCCCCAGGACCCAGTACTTC
v_call: TRBV20-1; d_call: TRBD2; cdr3_length: 15; j_call: TRBJ2-5; clone_size: few; cdr3_aa: CSASLAGGTQETQYF; cdr3_nt: TGCAGTGCTTCACTAGCGGGGGGGACACAAGAGACCCAGTACTTC
v_call: TRBV7-2; d_call: .; cdr3_length: 14; j_call: TRBJ2-1; clone_size: few; cdr3_aa: CASTLDGHYNEQFF; cdr3_nt: TGTGCCAGCACCCTGGACGGGCATTACAATGAGCAGTTCTTC
v_call: TRBV7-9; d_call: .; cdr3_length: 12; j_call: TRBJ1-4; clone_size: few; cdr3_aa: CASSISSEKLFF; cdr3_nt: TGTGCCAGCAGCATATCGAGTGAAAAACTGTTTTTT
v_call: TRBV6-1; d_call: .; cdr3_length: 15; j_call: TRBJ1-2; clone_size: few; cdr3_aa: CASNHLDTSIGGYTF; cdr3_nt: TGTGCCAGCAATCACCTGGACACCAGCATCGGTGGCTACACCTTC
v_call: TRBV5-4; d_call: .; cdr3_length: 16; j_call: TRBJ2-1; clone_size: few; cdr3_aa: CASSSGRGSLYNEQFF; cdr3_nt: TGTGCCAGCAGTTCCGGTCGGGGGTCCCTCTACAATGAGCAGTTCTTC